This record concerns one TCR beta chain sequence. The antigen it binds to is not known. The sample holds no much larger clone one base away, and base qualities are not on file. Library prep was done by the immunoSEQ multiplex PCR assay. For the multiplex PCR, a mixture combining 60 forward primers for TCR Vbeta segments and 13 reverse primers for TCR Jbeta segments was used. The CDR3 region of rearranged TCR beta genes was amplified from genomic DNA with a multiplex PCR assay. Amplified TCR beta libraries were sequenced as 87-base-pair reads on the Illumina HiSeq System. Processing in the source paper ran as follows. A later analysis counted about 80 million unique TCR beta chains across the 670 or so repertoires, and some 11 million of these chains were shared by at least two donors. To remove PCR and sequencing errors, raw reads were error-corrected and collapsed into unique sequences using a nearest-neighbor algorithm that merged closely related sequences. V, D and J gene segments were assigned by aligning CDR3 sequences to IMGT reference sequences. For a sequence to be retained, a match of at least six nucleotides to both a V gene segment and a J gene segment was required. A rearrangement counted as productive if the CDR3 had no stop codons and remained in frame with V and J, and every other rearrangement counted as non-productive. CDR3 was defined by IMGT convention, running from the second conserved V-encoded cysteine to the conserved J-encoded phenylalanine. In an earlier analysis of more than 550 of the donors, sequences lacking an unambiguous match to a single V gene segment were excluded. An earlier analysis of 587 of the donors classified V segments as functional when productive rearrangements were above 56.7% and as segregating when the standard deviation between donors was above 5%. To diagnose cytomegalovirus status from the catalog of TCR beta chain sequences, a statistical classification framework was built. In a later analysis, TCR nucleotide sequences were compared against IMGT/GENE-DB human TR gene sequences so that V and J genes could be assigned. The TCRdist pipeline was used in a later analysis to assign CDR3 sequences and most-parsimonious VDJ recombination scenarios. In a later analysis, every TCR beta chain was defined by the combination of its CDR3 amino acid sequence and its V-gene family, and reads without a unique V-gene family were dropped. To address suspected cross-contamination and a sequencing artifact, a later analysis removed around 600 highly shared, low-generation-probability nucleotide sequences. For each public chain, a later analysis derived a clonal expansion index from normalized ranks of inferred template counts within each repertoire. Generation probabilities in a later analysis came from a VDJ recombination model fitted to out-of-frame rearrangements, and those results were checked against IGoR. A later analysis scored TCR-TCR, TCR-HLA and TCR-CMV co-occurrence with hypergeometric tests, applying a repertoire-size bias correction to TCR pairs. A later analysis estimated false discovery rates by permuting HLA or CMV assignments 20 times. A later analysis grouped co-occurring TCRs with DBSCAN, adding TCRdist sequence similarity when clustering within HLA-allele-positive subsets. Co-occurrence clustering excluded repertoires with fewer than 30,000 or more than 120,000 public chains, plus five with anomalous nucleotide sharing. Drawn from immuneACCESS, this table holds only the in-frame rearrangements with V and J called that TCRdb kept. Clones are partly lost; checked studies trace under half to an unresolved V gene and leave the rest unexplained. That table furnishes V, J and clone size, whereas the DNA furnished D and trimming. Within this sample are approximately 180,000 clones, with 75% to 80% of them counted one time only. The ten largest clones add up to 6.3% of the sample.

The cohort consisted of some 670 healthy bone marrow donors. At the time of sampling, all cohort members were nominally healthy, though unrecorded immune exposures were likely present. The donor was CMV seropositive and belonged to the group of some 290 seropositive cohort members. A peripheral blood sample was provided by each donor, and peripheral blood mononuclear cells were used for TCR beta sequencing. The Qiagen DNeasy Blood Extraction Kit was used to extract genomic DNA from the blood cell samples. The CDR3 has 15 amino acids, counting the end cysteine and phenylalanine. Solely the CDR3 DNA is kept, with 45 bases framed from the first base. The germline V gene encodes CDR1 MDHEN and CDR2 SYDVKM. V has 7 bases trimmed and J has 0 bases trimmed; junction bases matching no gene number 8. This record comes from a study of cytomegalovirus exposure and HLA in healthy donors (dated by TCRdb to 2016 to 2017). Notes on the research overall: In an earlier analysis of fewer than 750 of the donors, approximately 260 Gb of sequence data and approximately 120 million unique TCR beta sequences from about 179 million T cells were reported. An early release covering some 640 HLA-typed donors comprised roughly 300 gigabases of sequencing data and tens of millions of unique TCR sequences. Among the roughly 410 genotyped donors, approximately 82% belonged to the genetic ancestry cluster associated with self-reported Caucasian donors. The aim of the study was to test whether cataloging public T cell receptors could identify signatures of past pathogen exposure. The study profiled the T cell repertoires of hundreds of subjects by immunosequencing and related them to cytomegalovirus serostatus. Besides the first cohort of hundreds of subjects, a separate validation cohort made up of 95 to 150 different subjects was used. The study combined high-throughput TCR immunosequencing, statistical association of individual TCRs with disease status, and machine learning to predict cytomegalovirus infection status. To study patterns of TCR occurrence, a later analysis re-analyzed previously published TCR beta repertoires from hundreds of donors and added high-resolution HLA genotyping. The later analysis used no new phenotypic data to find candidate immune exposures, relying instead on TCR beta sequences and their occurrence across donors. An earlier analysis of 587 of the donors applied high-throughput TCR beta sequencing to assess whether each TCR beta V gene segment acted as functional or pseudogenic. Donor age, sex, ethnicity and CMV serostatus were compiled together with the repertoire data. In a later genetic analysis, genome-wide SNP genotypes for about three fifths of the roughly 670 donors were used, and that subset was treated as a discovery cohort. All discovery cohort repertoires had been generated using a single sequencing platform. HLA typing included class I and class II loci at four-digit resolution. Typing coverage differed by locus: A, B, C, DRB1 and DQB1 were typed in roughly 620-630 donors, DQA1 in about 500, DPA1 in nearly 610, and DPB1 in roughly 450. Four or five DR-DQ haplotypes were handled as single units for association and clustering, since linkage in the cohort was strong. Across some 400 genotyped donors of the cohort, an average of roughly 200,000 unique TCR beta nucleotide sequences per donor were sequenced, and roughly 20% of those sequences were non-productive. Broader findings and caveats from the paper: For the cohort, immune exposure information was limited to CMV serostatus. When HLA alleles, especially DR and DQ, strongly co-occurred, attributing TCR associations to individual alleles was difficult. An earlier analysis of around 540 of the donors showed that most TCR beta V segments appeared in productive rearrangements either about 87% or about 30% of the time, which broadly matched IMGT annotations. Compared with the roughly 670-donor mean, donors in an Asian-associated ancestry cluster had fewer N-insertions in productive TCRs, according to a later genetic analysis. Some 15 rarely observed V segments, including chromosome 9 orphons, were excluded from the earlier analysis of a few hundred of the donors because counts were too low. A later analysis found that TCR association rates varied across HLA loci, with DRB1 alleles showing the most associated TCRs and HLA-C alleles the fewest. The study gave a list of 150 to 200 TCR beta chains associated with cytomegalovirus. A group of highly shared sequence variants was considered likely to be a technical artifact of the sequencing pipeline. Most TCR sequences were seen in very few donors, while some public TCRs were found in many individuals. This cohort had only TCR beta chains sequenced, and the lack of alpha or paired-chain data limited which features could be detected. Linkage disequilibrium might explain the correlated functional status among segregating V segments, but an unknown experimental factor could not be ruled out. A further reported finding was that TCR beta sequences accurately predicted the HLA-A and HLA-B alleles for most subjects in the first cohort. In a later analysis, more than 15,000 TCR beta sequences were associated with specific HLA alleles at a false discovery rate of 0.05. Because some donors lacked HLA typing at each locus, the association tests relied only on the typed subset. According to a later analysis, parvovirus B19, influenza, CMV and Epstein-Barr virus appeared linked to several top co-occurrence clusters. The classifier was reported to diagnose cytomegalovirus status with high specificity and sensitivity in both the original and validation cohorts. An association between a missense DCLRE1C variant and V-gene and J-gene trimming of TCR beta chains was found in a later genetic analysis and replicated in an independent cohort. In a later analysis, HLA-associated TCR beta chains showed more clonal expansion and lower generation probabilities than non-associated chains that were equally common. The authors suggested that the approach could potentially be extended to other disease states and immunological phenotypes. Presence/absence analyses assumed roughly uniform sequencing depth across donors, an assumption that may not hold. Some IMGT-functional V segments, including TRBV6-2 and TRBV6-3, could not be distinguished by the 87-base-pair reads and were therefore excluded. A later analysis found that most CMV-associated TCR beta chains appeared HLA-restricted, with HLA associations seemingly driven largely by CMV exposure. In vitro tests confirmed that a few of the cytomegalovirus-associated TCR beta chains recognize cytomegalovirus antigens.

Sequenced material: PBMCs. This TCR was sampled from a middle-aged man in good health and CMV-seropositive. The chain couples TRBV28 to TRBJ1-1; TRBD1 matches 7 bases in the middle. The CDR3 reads CASKTGSAMNTEAFF. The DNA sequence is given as TGTGCCAGCAAGACAGGGTCCGCTATGAACACTGAAGCTTTCTTT.